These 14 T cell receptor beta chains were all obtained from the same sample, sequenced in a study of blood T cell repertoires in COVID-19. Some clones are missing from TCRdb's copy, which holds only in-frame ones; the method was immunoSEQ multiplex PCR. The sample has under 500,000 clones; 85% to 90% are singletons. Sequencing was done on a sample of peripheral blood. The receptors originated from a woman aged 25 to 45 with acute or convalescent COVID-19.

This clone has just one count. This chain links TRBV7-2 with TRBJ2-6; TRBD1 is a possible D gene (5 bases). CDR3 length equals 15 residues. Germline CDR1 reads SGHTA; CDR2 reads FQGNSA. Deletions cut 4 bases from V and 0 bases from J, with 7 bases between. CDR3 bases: TGTGCCAGCAGCTATAGGGGCTCTGGGGCCAACGTCCTGACTTTC. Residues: CASSYRGSGANVLTF. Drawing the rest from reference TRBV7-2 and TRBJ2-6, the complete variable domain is GAGVSQSPSNKVTEKGKDVELRCDPISGHTALYWYRQSLGQGLEFLIYFQGNSAPDKSGLPSDRFSAERTGGSVSTLTIQRTQQEDSAVYLCASSYRGSGANVLTFGAGSRLTVL.

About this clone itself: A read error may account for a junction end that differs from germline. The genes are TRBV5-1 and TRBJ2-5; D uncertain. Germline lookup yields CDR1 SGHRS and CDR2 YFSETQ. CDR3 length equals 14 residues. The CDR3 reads CASSLRLDQDTQYF. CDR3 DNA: TGCGCCAGCAGCTTACGGCTAGACCAAGATACCCAGTACTTC. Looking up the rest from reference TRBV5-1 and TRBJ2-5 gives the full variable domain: KAGVTQTPRYLIKTRGQQVTLSCSPISGHRSVSWYQQTPGQGLQFLFEYFSETQRNKGNFPGRFSGRQFSNSRSEMNVSTLELGDSALYLCASSLRLDQDTQYFGPGTRLLVL.

In DNA, the CDR3 is TGTGCCAGCAGCCTAGGGGGGGACCTCTATGGCTACACCTTC. This codes for CASSLGGDLYGYTF. The chain links TRBV7-2 to TRBJ1-2; D is perhaps TRBD1 (6 bases). Per the germline V gene, CDR1 is SGHTA and CDR2 is FQGNSA. The V gene lost 5 bases and the J gene lost 4 bases, with 14 bases spanning the gap. The CDR3 is 14 amino acids. Complete variable domain (other parts from reference TRBV7-2 and TRBJ1-2): GAGVSQSPSNKVTEKGKDVELRCDPISGHTALYWYRQSLGQGLEFLIYFQGNSAPDKSGLPSDRFSAERTGGSVSTLTIQRTQQEDSAVYLCASSLGGDLYGYTFGSGTRLTVV.

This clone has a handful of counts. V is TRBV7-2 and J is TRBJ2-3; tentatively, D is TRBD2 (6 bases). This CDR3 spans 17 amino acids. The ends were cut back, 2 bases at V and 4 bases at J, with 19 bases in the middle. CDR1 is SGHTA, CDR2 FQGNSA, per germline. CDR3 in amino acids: CASSLQVRTTSPDTQYF. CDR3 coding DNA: TGTGCCAGCAGCTTACAAGTACGGACTACCTCACCAGATACGCAGTATTTT.

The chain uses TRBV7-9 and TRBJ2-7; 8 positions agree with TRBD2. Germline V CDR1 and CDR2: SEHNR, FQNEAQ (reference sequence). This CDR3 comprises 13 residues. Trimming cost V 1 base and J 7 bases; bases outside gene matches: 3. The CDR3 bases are TGTGCCAGCAGCTTAGGGGCTAGCGGGGAGCAGTACTTC. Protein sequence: CASSLGASGEQYF.

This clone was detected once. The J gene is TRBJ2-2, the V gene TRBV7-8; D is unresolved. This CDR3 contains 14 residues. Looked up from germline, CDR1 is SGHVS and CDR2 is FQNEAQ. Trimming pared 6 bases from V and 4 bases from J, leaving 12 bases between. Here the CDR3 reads CASRRIPITGELFF. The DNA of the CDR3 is TGTGCCAGCAGGAGAATCCCAATCACCGGGGAGCTGTTTTTT.

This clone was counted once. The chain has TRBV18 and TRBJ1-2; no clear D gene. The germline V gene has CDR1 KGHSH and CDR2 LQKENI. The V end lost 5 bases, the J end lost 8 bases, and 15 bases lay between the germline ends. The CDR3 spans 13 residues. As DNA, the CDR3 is TGTGCCAGCTCATTGACGGACTGGGGAGGCTACACCTTC. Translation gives CASSLTDWGGYTF.

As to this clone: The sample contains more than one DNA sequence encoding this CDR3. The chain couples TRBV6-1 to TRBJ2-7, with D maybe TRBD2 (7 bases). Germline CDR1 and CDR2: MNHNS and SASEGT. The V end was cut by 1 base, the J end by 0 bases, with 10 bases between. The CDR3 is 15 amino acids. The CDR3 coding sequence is TGTGCCAGCAGTGAAGTTGGGGGGGCCTCCTACGAGCAGTACTTC. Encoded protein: CASSEVGGASYEQYF.

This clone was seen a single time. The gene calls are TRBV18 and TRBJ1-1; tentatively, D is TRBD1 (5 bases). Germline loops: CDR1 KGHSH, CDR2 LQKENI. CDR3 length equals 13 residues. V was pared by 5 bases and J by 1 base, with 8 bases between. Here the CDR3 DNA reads TGTGCCAGCTCAAGCCAGGGGAACACTGAAGCTTTCTTT. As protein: CASSSQGNTEAFF.

The CDR3 bases are TGCGCCAGCAGCCAAGATTCGGGGGGGGGCCCCGGGGCCAACGTCCTGACTTTC. Protein product: CASSQDSGGGPGANVLTF. The chain has TRBV4-1 and TRBJ2-6; TRBD2 matches at 8 bases. The CDR3 loop spans 18 amino acids. The germline CDR1 and CDR2 sequences are MGHRA and YSYEKL. Losses at the gene ends were 0 bases for V and 4 bases for J; bases not matched to a gene: 8.

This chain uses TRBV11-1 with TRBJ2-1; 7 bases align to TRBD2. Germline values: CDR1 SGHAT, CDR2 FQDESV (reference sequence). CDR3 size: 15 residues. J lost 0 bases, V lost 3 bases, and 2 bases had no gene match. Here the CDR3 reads CASSFWGGSYNEQFF. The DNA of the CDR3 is TGTGCCAGCAGCTTTTGGGGGGGCTCCTACAATGAGCAGTTCTTC.

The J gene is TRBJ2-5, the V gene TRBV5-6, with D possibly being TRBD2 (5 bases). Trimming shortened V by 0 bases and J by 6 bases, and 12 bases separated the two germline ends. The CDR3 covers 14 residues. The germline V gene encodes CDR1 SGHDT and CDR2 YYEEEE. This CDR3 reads CASSLAASRQTQYF. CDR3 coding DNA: TGTGCCAGCAGCTTGGCGGCTAGCCGGCAGACCCAGTACTTC.

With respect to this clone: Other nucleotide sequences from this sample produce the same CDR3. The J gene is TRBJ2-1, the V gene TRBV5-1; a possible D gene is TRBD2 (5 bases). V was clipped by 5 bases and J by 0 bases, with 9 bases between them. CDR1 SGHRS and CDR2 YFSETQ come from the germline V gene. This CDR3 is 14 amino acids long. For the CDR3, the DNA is TGCGCCAGCAGTGCCGGGGACTCCTACAATGAGCAGTTCTTC. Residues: CASSAGDSYNEQFF.

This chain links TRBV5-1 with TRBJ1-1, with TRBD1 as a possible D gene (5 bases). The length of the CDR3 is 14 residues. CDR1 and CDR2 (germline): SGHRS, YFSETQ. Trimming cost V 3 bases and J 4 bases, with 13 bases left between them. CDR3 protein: CASSSGRMATEAFF. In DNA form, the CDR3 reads TGCGCCAGCAGCTCAGGGAGGATGGCCACTGAAGCTTTCTTT.